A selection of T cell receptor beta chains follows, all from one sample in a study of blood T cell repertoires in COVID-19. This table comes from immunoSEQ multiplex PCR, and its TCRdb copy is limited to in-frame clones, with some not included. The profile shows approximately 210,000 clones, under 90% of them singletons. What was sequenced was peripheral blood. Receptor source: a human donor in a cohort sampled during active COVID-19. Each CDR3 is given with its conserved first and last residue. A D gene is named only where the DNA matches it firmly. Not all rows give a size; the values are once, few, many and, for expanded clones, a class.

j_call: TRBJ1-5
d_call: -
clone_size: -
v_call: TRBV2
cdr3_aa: CASSVGRGDQPQHF
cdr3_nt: TGTGCCAGCAGTGTTGGCAGGGGAGATCAGCCCCAGCATTTT

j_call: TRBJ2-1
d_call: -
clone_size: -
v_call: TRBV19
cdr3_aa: CASSTPGQAYNEQFF
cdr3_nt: TGTGCCAGTAGTACCCCGGGACAAGCTTACAATGAGCAGTTCTTC

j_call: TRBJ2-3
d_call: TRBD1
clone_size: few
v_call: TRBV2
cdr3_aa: CASRNRDRLTDTQYF
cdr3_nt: TGTGCCAGCAGAAACCGGGACAGGCTGACAGATACGCAGTATTTT

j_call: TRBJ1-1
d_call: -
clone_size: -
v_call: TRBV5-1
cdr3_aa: CASSSLLSVTNTEAFF
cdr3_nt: TGCGCCAGCAGCTCCCTCCTTAGTGTAACGAACACTGAAGCTTTCTTT

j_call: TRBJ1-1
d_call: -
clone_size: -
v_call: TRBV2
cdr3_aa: CASGRNMNTEAFF
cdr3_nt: TGTGCCAGCGGGAGGAACATGAACACTGAAGCTTTCTTT

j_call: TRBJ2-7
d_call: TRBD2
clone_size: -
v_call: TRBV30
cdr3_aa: CAWRRLAASYEQYF
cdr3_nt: TGTGCCTGGAGACGCCTAGCGGCTTCATACGAGCAGTACTTC

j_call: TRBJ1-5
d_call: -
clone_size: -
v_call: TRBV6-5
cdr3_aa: CASSSLTEPRGPQHF
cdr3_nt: TGTGCCAGCAGTTCCTTGACGGAGCCGCGTGGGCCCCAGCATTTT

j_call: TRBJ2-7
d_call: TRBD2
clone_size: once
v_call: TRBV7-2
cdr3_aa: CASSPGSGRSYEQYF
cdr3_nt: TGTGCCAGCAGCCCGGGTAGCGGGAGATCCTACGAGCAGTACTTC

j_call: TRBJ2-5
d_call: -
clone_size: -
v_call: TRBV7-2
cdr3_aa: CASSLSAGQETQYF
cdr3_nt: TGTGCCAGCAGCTTATCAGCAGGCCAAGAGACCCAGTACTTC

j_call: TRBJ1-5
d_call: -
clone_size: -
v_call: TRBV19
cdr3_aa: CASSIRGNQPQHF
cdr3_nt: TGTGCCAGTAGTATCCGGGGCAATCAGCCCCAGCATTTT

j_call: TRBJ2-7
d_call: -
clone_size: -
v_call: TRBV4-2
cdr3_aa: CASSQDRAASSYEQYF
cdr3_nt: TGTGCCAGCAGCCAAGATAGAGCGGCTAGCTCCTACGAGCAGTACTTC

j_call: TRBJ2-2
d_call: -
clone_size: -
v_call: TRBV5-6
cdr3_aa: CASSLLGQNTGELFF
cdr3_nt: TGTGCCAGCAGCTTGTTGGGACAGAACACCGGGGAGCTGTTTTTT

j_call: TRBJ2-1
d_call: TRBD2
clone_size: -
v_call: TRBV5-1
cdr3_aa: CASSRTSGSYNEQFF
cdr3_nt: TGCGCCAGCAGCCGTACTAGCGGGAGTTACAATGAGCAGTTCTTC

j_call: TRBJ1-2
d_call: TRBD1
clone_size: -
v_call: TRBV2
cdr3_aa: CASSWTGEEGGYTF
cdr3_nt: TGTGCCAGCAGTTGGACAGGGGAAGAGGGTGGCTACACCTTC

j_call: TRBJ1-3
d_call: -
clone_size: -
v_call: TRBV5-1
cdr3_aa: CASRNKNTIYF
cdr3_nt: TGCGCCAGCAGAAACAAAAACACCATATATTTT

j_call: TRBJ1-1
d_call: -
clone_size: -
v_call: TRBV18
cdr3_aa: CASSLQGGNTEAFF
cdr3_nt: TGTGCCAGCTCCCTTCAGGGAGGGAACACTGAAGCTTTCTTT

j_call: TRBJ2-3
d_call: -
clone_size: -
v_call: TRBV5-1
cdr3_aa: CASSLDSRDTDTQYF
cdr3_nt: TGCGCCAGCAGCTTGGATAGCCGGGACACAGATACGCAGTATTTT

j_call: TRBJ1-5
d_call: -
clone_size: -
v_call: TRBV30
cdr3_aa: CAWSVLGVDQPQHF
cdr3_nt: TGTGCCTGGAGTGTACTCGGGGTTGATCAGCCCCAGCATTTT

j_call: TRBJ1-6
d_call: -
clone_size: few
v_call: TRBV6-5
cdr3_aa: CASSEGGVNSPLHF
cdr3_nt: TGTGCCAGCAGCGAGGGGGGGGTGAATTCACCCCTCCACTTT

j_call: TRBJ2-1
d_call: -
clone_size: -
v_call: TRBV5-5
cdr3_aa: CASSLSSVNEQFF
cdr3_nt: TGTGCCAGCAGCTTATCTTCAGTCAATGAGCAGTTCTTC

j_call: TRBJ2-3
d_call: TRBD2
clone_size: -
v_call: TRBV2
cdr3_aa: CASSEGGGDTQYF
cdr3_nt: TGTGCCAGCAGTGAAGGGGGGGGAGATACGCAGTATTTT

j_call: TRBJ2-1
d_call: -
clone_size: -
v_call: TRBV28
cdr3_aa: CASSYIQVRNEQFF
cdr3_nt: TGTGCCAGCAGTTATATCCAGGTGAGAAATGAGCAGTTCTTC

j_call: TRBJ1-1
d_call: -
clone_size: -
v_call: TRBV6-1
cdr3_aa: CASSDQTERYTEAFF
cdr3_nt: TGTGCCAGCAGTGACCAGACAGAAAGATACACTGAAGCTTTCTTT

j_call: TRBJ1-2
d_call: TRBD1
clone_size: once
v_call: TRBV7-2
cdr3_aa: CASSPGTGSYGYTF
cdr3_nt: TGTGCCAGCAGTCCCGGGACAGGATCCTATGGCTACACCTTC

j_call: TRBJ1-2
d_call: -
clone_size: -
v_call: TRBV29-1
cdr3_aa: CSVERGADGYTF
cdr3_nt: TGCAGCGTTGAACGGGGGGCTGATGGCTACACCTTC

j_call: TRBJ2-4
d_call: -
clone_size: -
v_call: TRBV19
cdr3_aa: CASSIDITRTSTAKNIQYF
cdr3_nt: TGTGCCAGTAGTATAGATATCACCAGGACATCCACGGCCAAAAACATTCAGTACTTC

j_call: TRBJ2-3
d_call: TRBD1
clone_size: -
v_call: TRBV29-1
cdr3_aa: CSVERGQWGTDTQYF
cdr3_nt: TGCAGCGTTGAAAGGGGACAGTGGGGCACAGATACGCAGTATTTT

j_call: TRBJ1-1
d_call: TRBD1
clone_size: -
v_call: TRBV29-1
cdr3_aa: CSVDRGPNTEAFF
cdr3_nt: TGCAGCGTAGACAGGGGACCGAACACTGAAGCTTTCTTT

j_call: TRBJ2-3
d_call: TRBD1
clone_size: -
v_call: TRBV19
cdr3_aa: CASKETGRVTDTQYF
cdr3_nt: TGTGCCAGTAAAGAGACAGGGAGAGTTACAGATACGCAGTATTTT

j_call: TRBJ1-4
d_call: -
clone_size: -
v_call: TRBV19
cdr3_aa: CASRDKVTNEKLFF
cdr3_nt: TGTGCCAGTAGGGACAAGGTCACTAATGAAAAACTGTTTTTT

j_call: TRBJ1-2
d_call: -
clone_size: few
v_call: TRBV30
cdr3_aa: CAWSVQANYGYTF
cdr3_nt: TGTGCCTGGAGTGTACAAGCTAACTATGGCTACACCTTC

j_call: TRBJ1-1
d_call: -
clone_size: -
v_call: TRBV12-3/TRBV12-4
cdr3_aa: CASSFNLGEAFF
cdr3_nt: TGTGCCAGCAGTTTTAATCTCGGTGAAGCTTTCTTT

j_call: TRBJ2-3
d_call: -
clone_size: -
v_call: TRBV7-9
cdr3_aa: CASSLWRGYSTDTQYF
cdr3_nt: TGTGCCAGCAGCTTATGGCGGGGCTATAGCACAGATACGCAGTATTTT

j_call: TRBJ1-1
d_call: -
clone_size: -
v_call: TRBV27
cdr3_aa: CASSLLFGDTPVTEAFF
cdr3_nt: TGTGCCAGCAGTTTACTTTTTGGGGACACTCCGGTCACTGAAGCTTTCTTT

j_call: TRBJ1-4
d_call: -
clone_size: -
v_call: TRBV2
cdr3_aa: CASTENEKLFF
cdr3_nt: TGTGCCAGCACCGAGAATGAAAAACTGTTTTTT

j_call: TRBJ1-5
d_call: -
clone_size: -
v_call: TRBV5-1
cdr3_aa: CASSFGTNQPQHF
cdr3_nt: TGCGCCAGCAGCTTCGGGACTAATCAGCCCCAGCATTTT

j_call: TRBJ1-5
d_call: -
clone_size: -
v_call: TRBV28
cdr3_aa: CASSFGLRGGNQPQHF
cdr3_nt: TGTGCCAGCAGTTTCGGACTGCGGGGAGGTAATCAGCCCCAGCATTTT

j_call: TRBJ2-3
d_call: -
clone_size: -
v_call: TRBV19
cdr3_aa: CASSWAGATDTQYF
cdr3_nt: TGTGCCAGTAGTTGGGCGGGGGCCACAGATACGCAGTATTTT

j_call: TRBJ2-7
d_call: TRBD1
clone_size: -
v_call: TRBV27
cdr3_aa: CASSPRQGLELEQYF
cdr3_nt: TGTGCCAGCAGTCCGCGACAGGGGCTGGAGTTGGAGCAGTACTTC

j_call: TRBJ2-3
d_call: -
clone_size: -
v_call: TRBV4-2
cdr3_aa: CASSQQPTSPHGTDTQYF
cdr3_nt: TGTGCCAGCAGCCAACAACCGACTAGTCCTCACGGCACAGATACGCAGTATTTT